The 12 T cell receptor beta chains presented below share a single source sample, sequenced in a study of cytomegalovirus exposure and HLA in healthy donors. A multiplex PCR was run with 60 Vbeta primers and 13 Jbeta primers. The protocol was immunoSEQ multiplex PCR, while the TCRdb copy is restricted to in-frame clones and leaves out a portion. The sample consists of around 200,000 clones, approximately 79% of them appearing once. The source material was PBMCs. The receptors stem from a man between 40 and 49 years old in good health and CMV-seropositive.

The CDR3 is CASSLGTGEKLFF. For the CDR3, the DNA is TGTGCCAGCAGCTTGGGGACAGGCGAAAAACTGTTTTTT. The V and J genes are TRBV7-3 and TRBJ1-4, with 8 bases matching TRBD1. Germline V gene data show CDR1 as SGHTA and CDR2 as FQGTGA. CDR3 size: 13 residues. The trim removed 3 bases at V and 8 bases at J, leaving 2 bases unmatched.

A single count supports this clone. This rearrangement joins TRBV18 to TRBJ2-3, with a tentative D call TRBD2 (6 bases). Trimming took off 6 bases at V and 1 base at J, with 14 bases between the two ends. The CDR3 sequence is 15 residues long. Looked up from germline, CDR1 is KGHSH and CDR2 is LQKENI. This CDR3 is CASSPAGGGTDTQYF. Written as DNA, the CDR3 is TGTGCCAGCTCTCCCGCCGGCGGGGGCACAGATACGCAGTATTTT.

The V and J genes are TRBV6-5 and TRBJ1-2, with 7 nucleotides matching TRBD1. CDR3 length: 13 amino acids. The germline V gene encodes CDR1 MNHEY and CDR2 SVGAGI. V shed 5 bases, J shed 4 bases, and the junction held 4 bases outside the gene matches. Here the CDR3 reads CASSRDSLYGYTF. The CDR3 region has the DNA TGTGCCAGCAGTCGGGACAGCCTCTATGGCTACACCTTC.

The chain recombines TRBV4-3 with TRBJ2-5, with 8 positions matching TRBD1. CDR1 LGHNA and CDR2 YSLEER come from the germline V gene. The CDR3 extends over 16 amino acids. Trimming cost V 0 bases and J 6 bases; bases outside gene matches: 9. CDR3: CASSQDQRTGLKTQYF. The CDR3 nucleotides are TGCGCCAGCAGCCAAGATCAGCGGACAGGGTTGAAGACCCAGTACTTC.

This CDR3 reads CASTHRGRNTEAFF. The CDR3, as DNA: TGCGCCAGCACACACAGGGGCCGGAACACTGAAGCTTTCTTT. J is TRBJ1-1 and V is TRBV10-1; 7 nucleotides agree with TRBD1. The CDR3 length is 14 residues. V lost 7 bases, J lost 1 base, and 6 bases stayed unmatched. The V gene's germline CDR1 is WNHNN and CDR2 SYGVQD (reference sequence).

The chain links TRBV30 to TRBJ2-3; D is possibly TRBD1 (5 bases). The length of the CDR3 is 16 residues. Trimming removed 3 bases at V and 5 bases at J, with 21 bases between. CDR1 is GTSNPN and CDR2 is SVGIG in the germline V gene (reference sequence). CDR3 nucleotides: TGTGCCTGGAGAGACCTCATCAGGGCCTTGAGAGATACGCAGTATTTT. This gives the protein CAWRDLIRALRDTQYF.

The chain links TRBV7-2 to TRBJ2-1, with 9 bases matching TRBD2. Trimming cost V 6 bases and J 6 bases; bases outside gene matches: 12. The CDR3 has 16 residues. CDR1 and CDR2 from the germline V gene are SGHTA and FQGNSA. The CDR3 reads CASRYDSAGGFNEQFF. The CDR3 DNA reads TGTGCCAGCAGGTACGACTCGGCGGGGGGGTTCAATGAGCAGTTCTTC.

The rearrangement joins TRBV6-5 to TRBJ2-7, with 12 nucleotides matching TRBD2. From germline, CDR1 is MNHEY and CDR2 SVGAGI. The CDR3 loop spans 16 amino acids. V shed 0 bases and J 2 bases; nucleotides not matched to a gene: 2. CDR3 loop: CASSYSASGGAYEQYF. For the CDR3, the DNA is TGTGCCAGCAGTTACTCGGCTAGCGGGGGGGCCTACGAGCAGTACTTC.

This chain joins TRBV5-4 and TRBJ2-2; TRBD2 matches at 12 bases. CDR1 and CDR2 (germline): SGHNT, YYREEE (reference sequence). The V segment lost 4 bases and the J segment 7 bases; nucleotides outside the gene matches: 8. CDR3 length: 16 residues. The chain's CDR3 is CASSPDWTSGVGELFF. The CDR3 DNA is TGTGCCAGCAGCCCAGATTGGACTAGCGGGGTCGGGGAGCTGTTTTTT. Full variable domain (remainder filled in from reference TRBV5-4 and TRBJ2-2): ETGVTQSPTHLIKTRGQQVTLRCSSQSGHNTVSWYQQALGQGPQFIFQYYREEENGRGNFPPRFSGLQFPNYSSELNVNALELDDSALYLCASSPDWTSGVGELFFGEGSRLTVL.

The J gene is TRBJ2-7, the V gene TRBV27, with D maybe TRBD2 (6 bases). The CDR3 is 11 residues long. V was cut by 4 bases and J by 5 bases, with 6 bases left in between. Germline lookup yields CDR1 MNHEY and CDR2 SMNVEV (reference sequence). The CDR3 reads CASSSGDEQYF. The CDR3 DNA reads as TGTGCCAGCAGTTCGGGGGACGAGCAGTACTTC.

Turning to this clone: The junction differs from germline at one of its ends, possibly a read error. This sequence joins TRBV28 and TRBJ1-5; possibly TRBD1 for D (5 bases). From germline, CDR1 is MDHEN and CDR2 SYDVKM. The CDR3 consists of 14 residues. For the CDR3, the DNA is TGTACCAGCAGTTACAGACAGAGCAATCAGCCCCAGCATTTT. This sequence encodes CTSSYRQSNQPQHF.

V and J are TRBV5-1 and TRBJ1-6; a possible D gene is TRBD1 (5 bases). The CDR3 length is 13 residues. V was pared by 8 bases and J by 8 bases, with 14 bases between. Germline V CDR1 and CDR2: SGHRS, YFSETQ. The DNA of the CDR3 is TGCGCCAGATTGACGGAGGGGCATTCACCCCTCCACTTT. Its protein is CARLTEGHSPLHF.